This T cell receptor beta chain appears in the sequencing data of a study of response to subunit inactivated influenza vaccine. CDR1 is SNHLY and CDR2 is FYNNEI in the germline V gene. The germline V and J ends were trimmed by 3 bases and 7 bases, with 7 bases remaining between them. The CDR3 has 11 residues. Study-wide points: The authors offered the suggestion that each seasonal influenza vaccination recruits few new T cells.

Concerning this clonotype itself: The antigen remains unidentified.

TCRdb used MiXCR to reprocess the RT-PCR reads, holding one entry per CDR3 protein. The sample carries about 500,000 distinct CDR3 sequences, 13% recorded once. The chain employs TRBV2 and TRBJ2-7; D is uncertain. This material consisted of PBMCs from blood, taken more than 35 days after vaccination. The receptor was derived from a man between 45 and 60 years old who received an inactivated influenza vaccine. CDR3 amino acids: CASSDMGEQYF. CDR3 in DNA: TGTGCCAGCAGTGATATGGGAGAGCAGTACTTC.